These 24 T cell receptor beta chains came from one sample sequenced in a study of T cell changes during pregnancy in multiple sclerosis. Clones were sequenced by immunoSEQ multiplex PCR, and TCRdb holds only the in-frame ones, with some missing. The sample holds fewer than 55,000 clones; nearly 90% are singletons and the top ten take around 5%. The specimen comprised peripheral blood, sampled after pregnancy. These receptors originate from a female donor in good health, enrolled as a control in a pregnancy study.

V is TRBV9 and J is TRBJ1-2; D may be TRBD1 (5 bases). Trimming removed 5 bases from V and 4 bases from J, with 6 bases in between. Germline CDR1 SGDLS, CDR2 YYNGEE. The CDR3 consists of 11 residues. CDR3 amino acids: CASRDIYGYTF. CDR3 DNA sequence: TGTGCCAGCAGGGACATCTATGGCTACACCTTC.

This clone was seen only once. The CDR3 loop is CASSEAFDRGSTYEQYF. The CDR3 coding sequence is TGTGCCAGCAGTGAAGCGTTCGACAGGGGATCAACCTACGAGCAGTACTTC. The gene calls are TRBV2 and TRBJ2-7, with 8 positions matching TRBD1. V was clipped by 0 bases and J by 2 bases; unmatched bases: 9. The CDR3 contains 17 residues. Looked up from germline, CDR1 is SNHLY and CDR2 is FYNNEI.

The chain combines TRBV7-3 with TRBJ2-1; 14 positions agree with TRBD2. There are 17 residues in the CDR3. Looked up from germline, CDR1 is SGHTA and CDR2 is FQGTGA. The ends lost 5 bases at V and 4 bases at J; junction bases unmatched: 7. The DNA for the CDR3 is TGTGCCAGCAGCCCAGGGACTAGCGGGAGTTTGTACAATGAGCAGTTCTTC. It encodes CASSPGTSGSLYNEQFF.

The V gene is TRBV14, the J gene TRBJ2-1; 9 bases fit TRBD2. V was clipped by 2 bases and J by 6 bases; unmatched bases: 2. The CDR3 contains 14 residues. In germline, CDR1 is SGHDN, CDR2 FVKESK. CDR3 DNA sequence: TGTGCCAGCAGCCAACTAGCGGGGCTCAATGAGCAGTTCTTC. It translates to CASSQLAGLNEQFF.

The J gene is TRBJ2-7, the V gene TRBV19; D is unclear. The V end lost 5 bases, the J end lost 5 bases, and 13 bases lay between the germline ends. Per the germline V gene, CDR1 is LNHDA and CDR2 is SQIVND (reference sequence). The CDR3 spans 13 residues. This CDR3 is CASSPWALDEQYF. CDR3 bases: TGTGCCAGTAGTCCCTGGGCCTTGGACGAGCAGTACTTC.

This clone was seen just once. This chain uses TRBV5-8 with TRBJ1-6, with D perhaps matching TRBD1 (6 bases). V lost 5 bases and J 7 bases, leaving 10 bases between the germline ends. The germline gives CDR1 SGHTS, CDR2 YDEGEE. CDR3 length equals 13 residues. For the CDR3, the DNA is TGTGCCAGCAGTTGGGGGCGGAATTCACCCCTCCACTTT. Amino acid sequence: CASSWGRNSPLHF.

This chain's CDR3 is CASSQDDRGYQPQHF. The CDR3 DNA reads TGCGCCAGCAGCCAAGATGATAGGGGGTATCAGCCCCAGCATTTT. The V gene is TRBV4-3, the J gene TRBJ1-5, with D possibly TRBD1 on 6 matching bases. V lost 0 bases to trimming and J lost 5 bases, with 11 bases between them. The CDR3 runs 15 residues. Germline V gives CDR1 LGHNA, CDR2 YSLEER.

The chain combines TRBV18 with TRBJ1-1; TRBD1 matches at 8 bases. Germline V gene sequence: CDR1 KGHSH, CDR2 LQKENI. The CDR3 loop spans 17 amino acids. After removal of 3 bases from V and 0 bases from J, the junction contained 9 bases not matched to a gene. The CDR3 DNA reads as TGTGCCAGCTCACCCAATAAACAGGGGGGGGTGAACACTGAAGCTTTCTTT. It specifies CASSPNKQGGVNTEAFF. The entire variable domain, with the rest obtained from reference TRBV18 and TRBJ1-1, is as follows: NAGVMQNPRHLVRRRGQEARLRCSPMKGHSHVYWYRQLPEEGLKFMVYLQKENIIDESGMPKERFSAEFPKEGPSILRIQQVVRGDSAAYFCASSPNKQGGVNTEAFFGQGTRLTVV.

This chain connects TRBV6-5 to TRBJ1-1; D gene uncertain. Germline V gene data show CDR1 as MNHEY and CDR2 as SVGAGI. The CDR3 covers 12 residues. V lost 6 bases and J 11 bases, leaving 16 bases between the germline ends. The CDR3, as DNA: TGTGCCAGCAGCCGCCCCCGTGAGTTGGCTTTCTTT. Amino acid sequence: CASSRPRELAFF.

The chain employs TRBV5-6 and TRBJ2-2; D ambiguous. Between the trimmed V and J ends, which lost 1 base and 2 bases, there was a span of 12 bases. CDR1 SGHDT and CDR2 YYEEEE come from the germline V gene. This CDR3 has 16 amino acids. CDR3 loop: CASSLPGRLNTGELFF. In DNA, the CDR3 is TGTGCCAGCAGCTTGCCCGGCAGGTTAAACACCGGGGAGCTGTTTTTT.

This sequence joins TRBV7-6 and TRBJ2-7; the D is unclear. V lost 5 bases to trimming and J lost 3 bases, with 8 bases between them. The germline CDR1 and CDR2 sequences are SGHVS and FNYEAQ. The CDR3 is made up of 12 amino acids. CDR3 protein: CASSDDIYEQYF. DNA of the CDR3: TGTGCCAGCAGCGACGACATCTACGAGCAGTACTTC.

The chain carries TRBV5-1 and TRBJ2-2, with D possibly being TRBD1 (6 bases). The CDR3 consists of 13 residues. V lost 3 bases to trimming and J lost 5 bases, with 8 bases between them. Per germline, CDR1 SGHRS and CDR2 YFSETQ. Written as DNA, the CDR3 is TGCGCCAGCAGCTCCCAGGGGACCGGGGAGCTGTTTTTT. Protein: CASSSQGTGELFF.

The rearrangement uses TRBV10-3 and TRBJ1-4; weak D call: TRBD1 (6 bases). CDR1 is ENHRY, CDR2 SYGVKD, per germline. The CDR3 runs to 15 residues. With 11 bases removed from V and 0 bases from J, the gap between germline ends came to 16 bases. Written as DNA, the CDR3 is TGTGCCGTCGGGGGGGGCGGCGCAACTAATGAAAAACTGTTTTTT. Its translation is CAVGGGGATNEKLFF.

The rearrangement uses TRBV5-5 and TRBJ1-2; D is uncertain. The CDR3 is 14 amino acids. V was pared by 0 bases and J by 2 bases, with 8 bases between. Germline V gene lookup returns CDR1 SGHKS and CDR2 YYEKEE (reference sequence). CDR3 coding DNA: TGTGCCAGCAGCTTGGCCGCAGGAAACTATGGCTACACCTTC. It translates to CASSLAAGNYGYTF.

The V gene is TRBV9, the J gene TRBJ1-1; D is unresolved. Germline assignment: CDR1 SGDLS and CDR2 YYNGEE. V was clipped by 0 bases and J by 7 bases, with 13 bases between them. The CDR3 length is 14 residues. CDR3 protein: CASSVGIPVGEAFF. Written as DNA, the CDR3 is TGTGCCAGCAGCGTAGGCATCCCAGTTGGTGAAGCTTTCTTT. Filled out from reference TRBV9 and TRBJ1-1, the complete variable domain reads DSGVTQTPKHLITATGQRVTLRCSPRSGDLSVYWYQQSLDQGLQFLIQYYNGEERAKGNILERFSAQQFPDLHSELNLSSLELGDSALYFCASSVGIPVGEAFFGQGTRLTVV.

The chain links TRBV7-2 to TRBJ1-2; a weak D match, TRBD1 (6 bases). V shed 6 bases and J shed 2 bases, with 7 bases lying between them. This CDR3 comprises 12 residues. Germline CDR1 SGHTA, CDR2 FQGNSA. The CDR3 bases are TGTGCCAGCAGGGGGGCAAACTATGGCTACACCTTC. This encodes CASRGANYGYTF.

This clone came up a few times. The V call is TRBV5-8, the J call TRBJ1-1; no reliable D call. Trimming stripped 4 bases from V and 2 bases from J, with 12 bases between. CDR1 SGHTS and CDR2 YDEGEE come from the germline V gene. CDR3 length equals 14 residues. The CDR3 protein is CASSRTQENTEAFF. The CDR3 bases are TGTGCCAGCAGCCGAACTCAGGAAAACACTGAAGCTTTCTTT.

The DNA for the CDR3 is TGTGCCAGCACTTTCCTAGCGGGAGGGGACGAGCAGTACTTC. It codes for CASTFLAGGDEQYF. The rearrangement joins TRBV7-9 to TRBJ2-7; 12 nucleotides agree with TRBD2. Germline CDR1 SEHNR, CDR2 FQNEAQ (reference sequence). The CDR3 totals 14 residues. The V gene end was trimmed by 7 bases and the J gene end by 5 bases; junction bases not matched to a gene: 6.

The chain links TRBV19 to TRBJ1-4; 7 bases align to TRBD1. The CDR3 covers 15 residues. V gave up 3 bases and J gave up 7 bases; unmatched junction bases: 8. Germline V gene data show CDR1 as LNHDA and CDR2 as SQIVND (reference sequence). The CDR3 loop reads CASSIETGRVEKLFF. DNA of the CDR3: TGTGCCAGTAGTATCGAGACAGGGCGGGTTGAAAAACTGTTTTTT. The entire variable domain, with the rest obtained from reference TRBV19 and TRBJ1-4, is as follows: DGGITQSPKYLFRKEGQNVTLSCEQNLNHDAMYWYRQDPGQGLRLIYYSQIVNDFQKGDIAEGYSVSREKKESFPLTVTSAQKNPTAFYLCASSIETGRVEKLFFGSGTQLSVL.

The V gene is TRBV11-2, the J gene TRBJ2-6; D gene uncertain. Germline CDR1 SGHAT, CDR2 FQNNGV. This CDR3 contains 16 residues. V lost 4 bases to trimming and J lost 0 bases, with 10 bases between them. The CDR3 here is CASSSAPGSGANVLTF. CDR3 bases: TGTGCCAGCAGCTCCGCCCCAGGCTCTGGGGCCAACGTCCTGACTTTC.

This clone has a single count. The rearrangement uses TRBV29-1 and TRBJ2-1, with TRBD1 as a possible D gene (6 bases). CDR3 length: 15 amino acids. Trimming cost V 1 base and J 4 bases, with 14 bases left between them. Germline lookup yields CDR1 SQVTM and CDR2 ANQGSEA. The CDR3 is CSVEVSDRRYNEQFF. The CDR3 DNA sequence: TGCAGCGTTGAAGTGAGTGACAGGAGATACAATGAGCAGTTCTTC.

The J gene is TRBJ2-7, the V gene TRBV6-1, with 7 bases matching TRBD1. Germline lookup yields CDR1 MNHNS and CDR2 SASEGT. This CDR3 is built from 15 residues. V was clipped by 0 bases and J by 4 bases; unmatched bases: 6. CDR3 nucleotide sequence: TGTGCCAGCAGTGAAGCGGCAGGGGGATCGTACGAGCAGTACTTC. Its protein is CASSEAAGGSYEQYF.

The chain uses TRBV19 and TRBJ2-1, with D possibly matching TRBD2 (5 bases). V was clipped by 9 bases and J by 10 bases, with 22 bases between them. CDR1 and CDR2 from the germline V gene are LNHDA and SQIVND (reference sequence). CDR3 size: 14 residues. The CDR3 here is CASSPAEGTEEQFF. DNA of the CDR3: TGTGCCAGCTCGCCCGCCGAGGGAACTGAGGAGCAGTTCTTC. Looking up the rest from reference TRBV19 and TRBJ2-1 gives the full variable domain: DGGITQSPKYLFRKEGQNVTLSCEQNLNHDAMYWYRQDPGQGLRLIYYSQIVNDFQKGDIAEGYSVSREKKESFPLTVTSAQKNPTAFYLCASSPAEGTEEQFFGPGTRLTVL.

The rearrangement joins TRBV2 to TRBJ2-2; perhaps TRBD2 as D (6 bases). The CDR3 length is 14 residues. Germline V gene data show CDR1 as SNHLY and CDR2 as FYNNEI. Trimming pared 6 bases from V and 3 bases from J, leaving 11 bases between. The CDR3 nucleotides are TGTGCCAGCAGCTTCGGGGGTCACACCGGGGAGCTGTTTTTT. It is translated as CASSFGGHTGELFF.